What follows is one T cell receptor beta chain and its context. Its antigen is undetermined. This sample stems from a study of T-cell reconstitution after alpha-beta-depleted transplantation in children. A TCRbeta library incorporating unique molecular identifiers was prepared. TCRdb ran MiXCR on the PCR reads and lists one entry per CDR3 protein. This sample yields approximately 1,000,000 distinct CDR3 sequences, of which roughly 29% are seen a single time; about 28% belongs to the top ten. The study's findings and limits: It was surviving recipient T cells and thymic progenitors that gave some patients high TCRbeta diversity at day 60. It was newly produced T cells that mostly accounted for T-cell counts and diversity one year after transplant. Several hundred expanded graft clones reportedly were the source of alpha-beta T cells about two months after transplant.

J gave up 5 bases and V 5 bases, and 5 bases lay outside the gene matches. This CDR3 spans 13 amino acids. The V gene's germline CDR1 is MNHEY and CDR2 SMNVEV (reference sequence). The sample in question was PBMCs, mostly from graft donor cells, obtained 360 days after TCRalphabeta/CD19-depleted stem cell transplant. V usage is TRBV27 and J usage is TRBJ2-7, with 8 bases fitting TRBD1. The sequence came from a boy in the first two years of life who had a stem cell transplant for SCID, so the T cells may come from the graft donor. CDR3 region: CASSDQGADEQYF. DNA of the CDR3: TGTGCCAGCAGTGACCAGGGGGCGGACGAGCAGTACTTC.